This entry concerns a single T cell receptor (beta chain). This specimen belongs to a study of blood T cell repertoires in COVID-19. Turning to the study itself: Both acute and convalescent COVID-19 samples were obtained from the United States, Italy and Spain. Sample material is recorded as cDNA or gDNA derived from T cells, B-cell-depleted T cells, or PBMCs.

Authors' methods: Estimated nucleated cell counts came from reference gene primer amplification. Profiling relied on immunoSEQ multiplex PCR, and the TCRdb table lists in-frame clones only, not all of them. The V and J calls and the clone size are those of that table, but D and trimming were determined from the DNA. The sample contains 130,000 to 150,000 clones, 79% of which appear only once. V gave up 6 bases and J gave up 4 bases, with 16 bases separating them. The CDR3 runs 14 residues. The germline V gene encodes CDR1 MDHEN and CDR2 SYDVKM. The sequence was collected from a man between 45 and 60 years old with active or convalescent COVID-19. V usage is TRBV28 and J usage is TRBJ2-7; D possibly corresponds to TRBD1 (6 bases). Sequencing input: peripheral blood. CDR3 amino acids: CASSPSVQGYEQYF. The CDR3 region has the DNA TGTGCCAGCAGCCCGAGCGTACAGGGATACGAGCAGTACTTC.